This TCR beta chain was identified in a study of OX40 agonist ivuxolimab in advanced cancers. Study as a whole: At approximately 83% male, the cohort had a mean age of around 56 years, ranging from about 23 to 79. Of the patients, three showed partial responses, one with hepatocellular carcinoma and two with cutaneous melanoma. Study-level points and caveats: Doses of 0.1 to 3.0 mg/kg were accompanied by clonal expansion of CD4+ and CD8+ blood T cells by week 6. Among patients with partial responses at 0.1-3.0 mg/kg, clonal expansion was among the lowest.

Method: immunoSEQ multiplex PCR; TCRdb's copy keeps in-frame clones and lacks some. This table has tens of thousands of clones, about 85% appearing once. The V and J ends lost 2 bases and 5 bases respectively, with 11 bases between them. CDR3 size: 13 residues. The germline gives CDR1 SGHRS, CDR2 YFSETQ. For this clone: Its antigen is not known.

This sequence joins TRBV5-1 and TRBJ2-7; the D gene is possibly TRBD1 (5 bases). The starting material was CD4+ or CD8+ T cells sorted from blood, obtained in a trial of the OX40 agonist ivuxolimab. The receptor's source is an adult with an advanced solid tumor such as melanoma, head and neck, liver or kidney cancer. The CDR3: CASSFGRVHEQYF. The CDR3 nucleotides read TGCGCCAGCAGCTTTGGCAGGGTCCACGAGCAGTACTTC.